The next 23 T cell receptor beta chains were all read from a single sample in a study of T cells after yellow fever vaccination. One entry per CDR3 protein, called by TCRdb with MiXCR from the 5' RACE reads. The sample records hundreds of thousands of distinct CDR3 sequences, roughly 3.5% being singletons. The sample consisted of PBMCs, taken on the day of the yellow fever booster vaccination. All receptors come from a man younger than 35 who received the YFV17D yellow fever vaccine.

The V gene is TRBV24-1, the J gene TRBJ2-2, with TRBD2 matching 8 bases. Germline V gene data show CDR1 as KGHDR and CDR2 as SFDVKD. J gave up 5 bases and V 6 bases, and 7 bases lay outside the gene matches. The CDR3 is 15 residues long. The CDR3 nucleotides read TGTGCCACCAGTACAACGGGGGGGCCAACCGGGGAGCTGTTTTTT. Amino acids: CATSTTGGPTGELFF.

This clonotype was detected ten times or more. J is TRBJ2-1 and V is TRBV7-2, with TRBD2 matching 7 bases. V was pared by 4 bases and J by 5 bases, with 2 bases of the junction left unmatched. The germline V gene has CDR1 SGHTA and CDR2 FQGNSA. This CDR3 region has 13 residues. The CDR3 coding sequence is TGTGCCAGCAGCTGGACTAGAGACAATGAGCAGTTCTTC. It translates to CASSWTRDNEQFF.

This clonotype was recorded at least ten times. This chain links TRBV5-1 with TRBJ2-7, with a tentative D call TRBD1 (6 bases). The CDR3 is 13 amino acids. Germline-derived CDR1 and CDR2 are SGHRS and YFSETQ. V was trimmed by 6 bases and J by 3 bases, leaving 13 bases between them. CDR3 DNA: TGCGCCAGCACCCCGACAGGAAGCTACGAGCAGTACGTC. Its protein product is CASTPTGSYEQYV.

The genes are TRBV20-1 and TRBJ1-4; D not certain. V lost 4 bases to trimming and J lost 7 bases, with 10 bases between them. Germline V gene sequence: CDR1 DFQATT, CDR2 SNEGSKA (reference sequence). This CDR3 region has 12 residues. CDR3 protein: CSAIRGSEKLFF. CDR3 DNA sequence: TGCAGTGCTATTCGTGGGAGTGAAAAACTGTTTTTT.

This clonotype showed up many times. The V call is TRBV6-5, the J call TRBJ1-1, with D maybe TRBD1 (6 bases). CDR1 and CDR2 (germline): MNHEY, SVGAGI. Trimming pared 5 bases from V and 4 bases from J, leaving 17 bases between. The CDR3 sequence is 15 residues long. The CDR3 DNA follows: TGTGCCAGCAGTGCCTCGGGGGGCCGAAGCACTGAAGCTTTCTTT. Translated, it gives CASSASGGRSTEAFF.

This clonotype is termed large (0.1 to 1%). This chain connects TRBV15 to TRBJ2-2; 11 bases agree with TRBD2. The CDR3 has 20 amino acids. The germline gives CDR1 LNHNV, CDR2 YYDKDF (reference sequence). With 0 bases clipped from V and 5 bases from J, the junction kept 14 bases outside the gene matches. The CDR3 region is CATSRDVEVLASGGTGELFF. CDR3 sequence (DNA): TGTGCCACCAGCAGAGATGTAGAGGTGTTGGCTAGCGGGGGGACCGGGGAGCTGTTTTTT.

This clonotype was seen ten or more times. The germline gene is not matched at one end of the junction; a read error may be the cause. CDR3 nucleotides: TGTGCTAGCAGCTTAGGCAGCGGGGGGGCCGATGAGCAGTTCTTC. This translates into CASSLGSGGADEQFF. The chain recombines TRBV7-7 with TRBJ2-1, with TRBD2 matching over 10 bases. The CDR3 has 15 amino acids. CDR1 and CDR2 (germline): SSHAT, FNYEAQ (reference sequence).

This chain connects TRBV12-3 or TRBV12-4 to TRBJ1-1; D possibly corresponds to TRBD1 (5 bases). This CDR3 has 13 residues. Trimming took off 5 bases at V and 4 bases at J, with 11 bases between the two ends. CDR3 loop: CASSAGPLTEAFF. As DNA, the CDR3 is TGTGCCAGCAGTGCGGGACCGCTCACTGAAGCTTTCTTT.

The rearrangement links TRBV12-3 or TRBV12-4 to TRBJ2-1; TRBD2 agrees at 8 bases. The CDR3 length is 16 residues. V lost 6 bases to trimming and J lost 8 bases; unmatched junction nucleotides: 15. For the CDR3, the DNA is TGTGCCAGCAGCCACGACCTTAGCGGGGTGGGCGATGAGCAGTTCTTC. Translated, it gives CASSHDLSGVGDEQFF.

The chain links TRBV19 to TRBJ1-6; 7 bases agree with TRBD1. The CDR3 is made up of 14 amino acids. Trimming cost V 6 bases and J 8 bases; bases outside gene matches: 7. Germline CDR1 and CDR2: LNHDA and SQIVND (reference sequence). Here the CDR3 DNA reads TGTGCCAGTAGGATAACAGGGGTCGATTCACCCCTCCACTTT. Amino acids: CASRITGVDSPLHF.

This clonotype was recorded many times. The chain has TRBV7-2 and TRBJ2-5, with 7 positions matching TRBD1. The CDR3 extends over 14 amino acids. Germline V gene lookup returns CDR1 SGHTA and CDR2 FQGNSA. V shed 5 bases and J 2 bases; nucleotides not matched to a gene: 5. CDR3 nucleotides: TGTGCCAGCAGCCTAGAGGGACAGCAAGAGACCCAGTACTTC. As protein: CASSLEGQQETQYF.

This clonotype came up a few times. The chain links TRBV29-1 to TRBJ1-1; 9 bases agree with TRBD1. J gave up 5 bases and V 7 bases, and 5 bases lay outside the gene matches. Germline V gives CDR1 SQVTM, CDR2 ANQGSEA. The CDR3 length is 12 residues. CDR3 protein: CSATGGATEAFF. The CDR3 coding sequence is TGCAGCGCCACAGGGGGCGCGACTGAAGCTTTCTTT. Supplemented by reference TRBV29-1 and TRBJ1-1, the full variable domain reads SAVISQKPSRDICQRGTSLTIQCQVDSQVTMMFWYRQQPGQSLTLIATANQGSEATYESGFVIDKFPISRPNLTFSTLTVSNMSPEDSSIYLCSATGGATEAFFGQGTRLTVV.

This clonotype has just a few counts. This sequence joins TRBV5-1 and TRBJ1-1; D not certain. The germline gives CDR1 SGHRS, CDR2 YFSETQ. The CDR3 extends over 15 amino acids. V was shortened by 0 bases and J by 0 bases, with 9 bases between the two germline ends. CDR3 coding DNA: TGCGCCAGCAGCTTGGTCGCTAGCTTGAACACTGAAGCTTTCTTT. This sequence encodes CASSLVASLNTEAFF.

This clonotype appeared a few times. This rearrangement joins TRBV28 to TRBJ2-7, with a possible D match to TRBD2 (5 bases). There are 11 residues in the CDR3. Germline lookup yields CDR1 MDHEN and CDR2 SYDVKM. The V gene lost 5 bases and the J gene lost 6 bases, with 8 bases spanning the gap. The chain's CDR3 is CASSPRGEQYV. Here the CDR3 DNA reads TGTGCCAGCAGTCCTCGGGGCGAGCAGTACGTC.

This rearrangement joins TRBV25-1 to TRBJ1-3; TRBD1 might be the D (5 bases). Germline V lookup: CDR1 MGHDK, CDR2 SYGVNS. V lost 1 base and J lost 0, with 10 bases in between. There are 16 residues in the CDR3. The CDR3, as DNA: TGTGCCAGCAGTGAATTAGGGGCCGACTCTGGAAACACCATATATTTT. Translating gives CASSELGADSGNTIYF. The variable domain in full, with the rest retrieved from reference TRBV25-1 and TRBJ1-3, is EADIYQTPRYLVIGTGKKITLECSQTMGHDKMYWYQQDPGMELHLIHYSYGVNSTEKGDLSSESTVSRIRTEHFPLTLESARPSHTSQYLCASSELGADSGNTIYFGEGSWLTVV.

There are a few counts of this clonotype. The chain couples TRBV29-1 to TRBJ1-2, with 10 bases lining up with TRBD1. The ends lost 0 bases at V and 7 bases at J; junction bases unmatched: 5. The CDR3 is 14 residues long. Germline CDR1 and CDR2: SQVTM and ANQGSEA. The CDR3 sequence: CSVEDLTGGSGYTF. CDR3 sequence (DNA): TGCAGCGTTGAAGACCTGACAGGGGGCAGTGGCTACACCTTC.

The CDR3 sequence: CASSPQGGAIQETQYF. The CDR3 DNA reads TGTGCCAGCAGCCCCCAGGGGGGGGCCATCCAAGAGACCCAGTACTTC. The gene calls are TRBV4-2 and TRBJ2-5, with D perhaps given as TRBD1 or TRBD2 (7 bases each). The CDR3 is 16 amino acids. The germline gives CDR1 LGHNA, CDR2 YNFKEQ. The ends were cut back, 4 bases at V and 1 base at J, with 16 bases in the middle.

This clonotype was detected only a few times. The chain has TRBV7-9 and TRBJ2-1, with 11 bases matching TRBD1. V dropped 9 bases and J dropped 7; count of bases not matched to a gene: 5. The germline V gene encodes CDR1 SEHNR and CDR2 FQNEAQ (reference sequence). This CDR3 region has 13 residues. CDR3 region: CASGQGARNEQFF. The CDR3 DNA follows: TGTGCCAGTGGACAGGGGGCCAGGAATGAGCAGTTCTTC.

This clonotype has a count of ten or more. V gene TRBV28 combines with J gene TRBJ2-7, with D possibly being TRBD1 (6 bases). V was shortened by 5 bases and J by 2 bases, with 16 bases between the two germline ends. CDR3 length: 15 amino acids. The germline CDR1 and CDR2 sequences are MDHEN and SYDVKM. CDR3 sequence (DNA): TGTGCCAGCAGTACAGGGTTTAAGGGGACCTACGAGCAGTACGTC. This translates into CASSTGFKGTYEQYV.

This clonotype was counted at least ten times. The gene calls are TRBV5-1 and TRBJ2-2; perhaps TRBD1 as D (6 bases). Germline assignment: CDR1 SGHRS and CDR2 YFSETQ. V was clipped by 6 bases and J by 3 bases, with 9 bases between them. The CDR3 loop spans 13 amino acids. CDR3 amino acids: CASTGVHTGELFF. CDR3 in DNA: TGCGCCAGCACAGGGGTACACACCGGGGAGCTGTTTTTT.

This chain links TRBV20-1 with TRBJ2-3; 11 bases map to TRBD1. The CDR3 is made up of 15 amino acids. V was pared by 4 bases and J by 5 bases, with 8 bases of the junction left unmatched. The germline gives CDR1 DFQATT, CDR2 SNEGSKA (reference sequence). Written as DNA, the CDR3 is TGCAGTGCTATGGGGGACAGGGGGTCCGAAGATACGCAGTATTTT. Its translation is CSAMGDRGSEDTQYF.

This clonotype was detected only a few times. The CDR3 DNA follows: TGTGCCAGCAGTCCCACGGAGGTCGGCAATCAGCCCCAGCATTTT. It encodes CASSPTEVGNQPQHF. V usage is TRBV28 and J usage is TRBJ1-5; no clear D gene. Between the trimmed V and J ends, which lost 5 bases and 2 bases, there was a span of 13 bases. Germline-derived CDR1 and CDR2 are MDHEN and SYDVKM. CDR3 length: 15 amino acids.

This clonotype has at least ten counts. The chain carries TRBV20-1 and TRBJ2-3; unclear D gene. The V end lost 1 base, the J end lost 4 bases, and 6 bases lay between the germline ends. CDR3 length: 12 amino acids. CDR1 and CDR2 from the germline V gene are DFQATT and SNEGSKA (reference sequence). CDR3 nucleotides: TGCAGTGCTAGAGCGAAGGCAGATACGCAGTATTTT. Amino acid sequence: CSARAKADTQYF.